This record looks at one TCR beta chain sequence and its context. This clonotype appeared a few times. Its antigen remains unidentified. No quality values exist for individual bases; no much larger clone is one base distant. Libraries were built with 5' RACE. The sequencer was an Illumina HiSeq 2000. A universal primer binding site was added through template switching, and the final cDNA carried a unique molecular identifier so that TCR cDNA molecules could be counted accurately. First-strand cDNA for TCR alpha and beta chains was synthesized from specific primers in the conserved constant-segment region. To control for contamination, every cDNA library carried two barcodes: a SMART-Mk sample barcode plus Illumina barcodes. TruSeq adapter sequences, together with Illumina sample barcodes, were added in two successive PCR steps. The TCR alpha and beta cDNA libraries were sequenced on the Illumina HiSeq platform using custom primers. For the original study's pipeline: Raw reads were processed with MiGEC to extract unique molecular identifiers, and MiXCR was used to determine CDR3 positions. For each individual, recombination models were inferred using an EM algorithm with the repgenHMM and IGoR tools. The tcR package in R was used for shared clonotype analysis, with sharing normalized by the product of cloneset sizes. To study raw recombination without the effects of thymic and clonal selection, out-of-frame nonproductive sequences were analyzed. TCRdb reanalyzed the raw reads on its own, using fastp at Q25 for trimming and MiXCR for clone calling, and kept in-frame beta chains. All rows with the same CDR3 protein become a single entry with the most common DNA and genes. The V and J calls and clone size are TCRdb's, not the authors'. This sample holds more than 600,000 distinct CDR3 sequences; around a sixth were observed only once. The biggest ten clones account for 10% to 15% of the sample.

This entry belongs to a study of identical twins (dated by TCRdb to the mid-2010s). Study-wide context: To test whether fetal clonotypes persist, the study used deep sequencing on TCR alpha and beta repertoires from monozygotic twins, unrelated adults of various ages, and cord blood. To rule out contamination, the twin experiments were replicated at different times with different library preparation protocols.

Summary of the overall study and its limitations: A weaker excess of twin sharing was found in beta out-of-frame sequences because the signal-to-noise ratio was lowered by fewer shared sequences. Fewer insertions were carried by abundant cord blood beta clonotypes; a weaker similar trend was observed in young adult naive repertoires, while no such trend was observed in memory repertoires. Zero-insertion analyses could be partly confounded by invariant T cells such as MAIT and iNKT, though diverse VJ usage argued against such confounding for most clonotypes. Conclusions relied on cross-sectional statistical analysis, since the same donors could not be followed over many years. Compared with coincidental sharing between unrelated individuals, out-of-frame TCR alpha sequences shared between twins had an excess of sequences with low generation probability. Recombination models systematically underestimated out-of-frame TCR alpha sharing in monozygotic twins but agreed with sharing between unrelated individuals.

Every donor in the study was a healthy Caucasian. The twin cohort consisted of three pairs of female monozygotic twins, all aged roughly 18 to 29 years. Peripheral blood mononuclear cells were the source from which RNA for the TCR libraries was isolated. The CDR3 runs 14 residues from the cysteine to the phenylalanine. Just the 42-base CDR3 DNA is kept, in frame starting at base 1. Via the germline V gene, CDR1 is SQVTM and CDR2 ANQGSEA. V loses 3 bases of germline sequence and J loses 0 bases, and the interval between the two ends is 6 bases. These data were also filed under a second study, of T cells expressing NK-cell markers. Drawing on the second study: Three sorted T-cell subsets (CD3+CD56+NKG2C+, CD3+CD56+NKG2C- and CD3+CD56-NKG2C+) from 7 to 9 donors had their TCR beta-chain repertoires profiled. Among the eight sequenced donors, only one was HCMV-seronegative, while the other seven were HCMV-seropositive. In several experiments an anti-gammadeltaTCR antibody was added to restrict sorting to alphabetaTCR-expressing T cells. For six donors, the dominant CD3+CD56+NKG2C+ clonotypes were among the top 10 CD8+ clonotypes and accounted for roughly 1.0-8% of CD8+ T cells. Those dominant clonotypes were again the most abundant among CD3+CD56-NKG2C+ cells in a few donors, at roughly 28.3-65%. Whether the expanded NKG2C-expressing T cell clones were specific for HCMV antigens remained unclear. The study sequenced eight donors, all healthy volunteers chosen at random: three men and five women. A commercial ELISA kit detecting HCMV-specific IgG in serum was used to determine HCMV serostatus. For five or six donors, unsorted PBMC were also used to sequence bulk peripheral blood T-cell repertoires. MIGEC was used to demultiplex reads and group reads by UMI, and MiTCR was used to assemble and quantify clonotypes. To remove erroneous sequences, TCR cDNA sequences were retained only when supported by two or more reads. The tcR package was used for downstream repertoire analysis, with clonotypes matched between fractions based on CDR3 nucleotide sequence plus V segment. Antigen specificity was annotated against VDJdb with VDJmatch, allowing one amino acid substitution in CDR3.

What was sequenced was PBMCs. This TCR was sampled from a woman younger than 35 in good health. The chain was built from TRBV29-1 and TRBJ2-6; the D gene is unclear. The nucleotide sequence is given as TGCAGCGTTGAGTCGAGCTCTGGGGCCAACGTCCTGACTTTC. Translated, it gives CSVESSSGANVLTF. Supplemented by the reference TRBV29-1 and TRBJ2-6 proteins around the CDR3, the complete variable domain is SAVISQKPSRDICQRGTSLTIQCQVDSQVTMMFWYRQQPGQSLTLIATANQGSEATYESGFVIDKFPISRPNLTFSTLTVSNMSPEDSSIYLCSVESSSGANVLTFGAGSRLTVL.